The clone carrying this T cell receptor (beta chain) was observed a few times. Its antigen is not known. Samples came from axillary lymph nodes draining the breast cancer. These data belong to a study of breast tumors, draining lymph nodes, adjacent tissues. General study points: Tumor T cell lymph node origin was a supported hypothesis, not proven. Tumor TCR diversity was below lymph nodes but above nontumor tissue.

A single record per CDR3 protein comes from TCRdb applying MiXCR to the multiplex PCR reads. The data hold roughly 130,000 distinct CDR3 sequences, with just under 20% observed a single time. CDR1 and CDR2 (germline): LGHDT, YNNKEL (reference sequence). J gave up 7 bases and V 2 bases, and 5 bases lay outside the gene matches. The CDR3 is 14 amino acids. The rearrangement links TRBV3-1 to TRBJ1-2, with 9 bases that match TRBD1. The clonotype comes from a female donor with breast cancer. Some clones in this sample may be carry-over from other donors' samples. Specimen: axillary lymph node tissue. The CDR3 is CASSQRQGVGGYTF. The CDR3 nucleotides are TGTGCCAGCAGCCAACGACAGGGGGTGGGTGGCTACACCTTC.